Described below is a single TCR beta chain sequence and its context. CDR3 length: 15 amino acids. V lost 6 bases and J lost 5, with 14 bases in between. Germline V CDR1 and CDR2: SNHLY, FYNNEI. The sample is drawn from a study of blood T cells in healthy people across ages. It was with a sample-barcoded 5' primer and a J-beta primer mix that a second PCR of about 7 to 12 cycles was run. Each CDR3 protein gets one entry after TCRdb re-called the 5' RACE reads with MiXCR. Of 850,000 to 1,000,000 distinct CDR3 sequences listed, roughly 50% were seen once; the top ten hold around an eighth. The V and J genes are TRBV2 and TRBJ1-6; a possible D gene is TRBD1 (5 bases). This clonotype originated in a man aged 30 to 45 in good health. The sequenced material came from blood. This CDR3 is CASRAQGIDNSPLHF. The CDR3 DNA reads as TGTGCCAGCAGGGCGCAGGGTATAGATAATTCACCCCTCCACTTT.